This record concerns one T cell receptor (beta chain) sequence. Generated by immunoSEQ multiplex PCR, the TCRdb table keeps only in-frame clones and is missing some. The data hold 60,000 to 75,000 clones, with about 83% observed a single time. Trimming removed 3 bases from V and 2 bases from J, with 9 bases in between. This CDR3 has 14 residues. Germline V gene lookup returns CDR1 SGHAT and CDR2 FQNNGV. The sample comes from a study of neoadjuvant anti-PD-1 for oral cavity cancer. Sequencing was performed on PBMCs, taken before nivolumab (anti-PD-1) treatment. The TCR sequence derives from a person aged 35 to 85 with oral cavity squamous cell carcinoma. This chain connects TRBV11-2 to TRBJ2-3; D is ambiguous. The CDR3 loop reads CASSLVGLTDTQYF. The CDR3 DNA reads as TGTGCCAGCAGCTTGGTCGGCCTCACAGATACGCAGTATTTT.